This entry concerns a single T cell receptor beta chain. What antigen it recognizes has not been identified. No base qualities exist here, and no much larger clone lies one base off it. For sequencing of the TCRbeta CDR3 region, genomic DNA was extracted from the sorted cells. The immunoSEQ Assay was used for sequencing of TCRbeta CDR3 regions. TCRdb re-hosts the immuneACCESS table, in-frame sequences only. Its copies lack some clones; in the studies checked, an unresolved V gene accounts for under half of them, and the cause for the rest is not known. This sample lists about 69,000 clones; over 60% were detected once. 2% to 2.5% of the sample goes to the ten largest clones. The data were obtained in a study of OX40 agonist ivuxolimab in advanced cancers. In terms of the full investigation: The costimulatory receptor OX40 (CD134) was targeted by ivuxolimab, a fully human IgG2 agonistic monoclonal antibody. Peripheral TCRbeta sequencing was intended to test whether TCR sequence diversity was altered and clonal T-cell expansion was caused by ivuxolimab. The paper describes the monotherapy dose-escalation part (N of about 55 patients) of the phase I trial of ivuxolimab. In the dose-escalation cohort, 75% to 90% of patients were male, and the mean age was 60 years with a range of about 20 to 90. Three dose-escalation patients achieved partial responses, one with hepatocellular carcinoma and two with cutaneous melanoma. Intravenous ivuxolimab was administered to patients every 2 weeks at six dose levels: 0.01, 0.1, 0.3, 1.5, 3 and 10 mg/kg. Patients were allowed to have had prior anti-PD-1, anti-PD-L1 or anti-CTLA-4 therapy, and 30% to 40% of the dose-escalation patients had previously received checkpoint inhibitors. Of the roughly 54 patients in dose escalation, about 20 had hepatocellular carcinoma, roughly 15 had melanoma, 9 had renal cell carcinoma and 9 had head and neck cancer. Overall study results and their limits: After ivuxolimab, more expanded clones were found on average in CD8+ T cells than in CD4+ T cells. Low levels of normalized T-cell clonal expansion were also seen in some patients who did not respond. At doses from 0.1 to 3.0 mg/kg, clonal expansion was seen in both CD4+ and CD8+ blood T cells between baseline and week 6. Which antigens the clonally expanded peripheral T cells were specific for was not determined. In the 0.1-3.0 mg/kg groups, partial responders had among the lowest normalized peripheral clonal expansion, particularly in CD8+ T cells.

Patients with a history of autoimmune disease or receiving systemic immunosuppression were excluded from the trial. In every dose cohort, peripheral blood was drawn for TCR sequencing at baseline, cycle 4 day 1, and cycle 7 day 1. The samples were drawn from a first-in-human, open-label, multicenter phase I dose-escalation trial of ivuxolimab. Adults with locally advanced or metastatic melanoma, renal cell carcinoma, hepatocellular carcinoma or head and neck squamous cell carcinoma were enrolled in the trial. Before TCR sequencing, CD4+ T cells and CD8+ T cells from peripheral blood were sorted into separate populations. V and J are trimmed by 0 bases and 3 bases, and the gene matches miss 7 bases of the junction. Taken from the germline V gene, the CDR1 and CDR2 loops are MGHRA and YSYEKL. Spanning cysteine to phenylalanine, the CDR3 consists of 17 amino acids. Left in the record is the CDR3 DNA by itself, 51 bases read in frame from the first base.

In this chain, TRBV4-1 is recombined with TRBJ2-2; 7 middle bases align to TRBD1. The TCR was taken from an adult with an advanced solid tumor such as melanoma, head and neck, liver or kidney cancer. The sample was CD4+ or CD8+ T cells sorted from blood, taken in a trial of the OX40 agonist ivuxolimab. The CDR3 region has the sequence CASSQDLGTAHTGELFF. The DNA reads as follows: TGCGCCAGCAGCCAAGATCTCGGGACAGCCCACACCGGGGAGCTGTTTTTT.